This T cell receptor beta chain originates from a study of cytomegalovirus exposure and HLA in healthy donors. The CDR3 spans 14 residues. The germline V and J ends were trimmed by 6 bases and 3 bases, with 15 bases remaining between them. In germline, CDR1 is MNHNS, CDR2 SASEGT. Amplification used 60 Vbeta primers and 13 Jbeta primers. This table comes from immunoSEQ multiplex PCR, and its TCRdb copy is limited to in-frame clones, with some not included. This table holds some 150,000 clones, roughly 80% found once. Sequencing input: PBMCs. The V call is TRBV6-1, the J call TRBJ2-7, with D maybe TRBD1 (7 bases). The receptor was derived from a woman aged 35 to 49 in good health and CMV-seronegative. The CDR3 DNA sequence: TGTGCCAGCAGGGTGGAGGGGGCTTTCTACGAGCAGTACTTC. Encoded protein: CASRVEGAFYEQYF.